This note documents a single T cell receptor (beta chain) sequence. The sample is drawn from a study of blood T cell repertoires in COVID-19. Study as a whole: Samples taken during acute and convalescent COVID-19 were collected in the United States, Italy and Spain. PBMCs, B-cell-depleted T cells, or T cells were the source of the cDNA or gDNA that made up the material.

The CDR3 has 15 residues. Germline values: CDR1 MNHEY, CDR2 SVGAGI. V was clipped by 10 bases and J by 0 bases; unmatched bases: 11. In the authors' workflow: Nucleated cell number was recorded as an estimate derived from reference gene primer amplification. Sequenced by immunoSEQ multiplex PCR; TCRdb stores in-frame clones only, minus some. The DNA gave D and trimming, while V, J and clone size come from that table. The sample lists 130,000 or so clones; about 91% were seen once. Material for sequencing was peripheral blood. This receptor was taken from a woman aged 60 to 75 with acute or convalescent COVID-19. The chain links TRBV6-5 to TRBJ2-7; TRBD1 matches 8 bases. The CDR3: CATRRDRRISYEQYF. The CDR3 region has the DNA TGTGCCACCCGCCGGGACAGGCGTATCTCCTACGAGCAGTACTTC.